The rows below give T cell receptor beta chains drawn from one sample of a study of cytomegalovirus exposure and HLA in healthy donors. Only in-frame clones appear in the TCRdb table, and some are missing; sequencing was by immunoSEQ multiplex PCR. Altogether approximately 110,000 clones are present, roughly 71% being singletons, with the ten largest covering around 9.9%. Sequencing was done on a sample of PBMCs. The receptors originated from a man in his forties in good health and CMV-seropositive. Each CDR3 is given with its conserved first and last residue. The D gene is left open where the match is weak. Clone size appears in some rows only: once, few, many, or a class for an expanded clone.

CDR3 protein: CSARGGGEQFF
CDR3 DNA: TGCAGTGCACGCGGAGGAGGCGAGCAGTTCTTC
V gene: TRBV20-1
J gene: TRBJ2-1
D gene: .
clone size: .

CDR3 protein: CASSQVAGGSYEQYF
CDR3 DNA: TGTGCCAGCAGCCAAGTGGCGGGGGGGTCCTACGAGCAGTACTTC
V gene: TRBV4-2
J gene: TRBJ2-7
D gene: TRBD2
clone size: .

CDR3 protein: CASSLVELDTQYF
CDR3 DNA: TGTGCCAGCAGCTTGGTCGAGCTAGATACGCAGTATTTT
V gene: TRBV5-6
J gene: TRBJ2-3
D gene: .
clone size: .

CDR3 protein: CASSLVQGAKETQYF
CDR3 DNA: TGCGCCAGCAGCTTGGTGCAGGGGGCCAAAGAGACCCAGTACTTC
V gene: TRBV5-1
J gene: TRBJ2-5
D gene: TRBD1
clone size: .

CDR3 protein: CASSDGGRRIDTQYF
CDR3 DNA: TGTGCCAGCAGTGACGGCGGGAGAAGAATAGATACGCAGTATTTT
V gene: TRBV6-4
J gene: TRBJ2-3
D gene: TRBD2
clone size: .

CDR3 protein: CATRRQAGGPSYTQYF
CDR3 DNA: TGTGCCACCAGAAGACAAGCGGGAGGCCCCTCTTATACGCAGTATTTT
V gene: TRBV15
J gene: TRBJ2-3
D gene: TRBD2
clone size: .

CDR3 protein: CASSLLTSGDYNEQFF
CDR3 DNA: TGTGCCAGCAGCTTATTGACTAGCGGGGATTACAATGAGCAGTTCTTC
V gene: TRBV7-6
J gene: TRBJ2-1
D gene: TRBD2
clone size: .

CDR3 protein: CASSLSTGGRNTIYF
CDR3 DNA: TGTGCCAGCAGTCTCTCGACAGGGGGTCGAAACACCATATATTTT
V gene: TRBV6-5
J gene: TRBJ1-3
D gene: TRBD1
clone size: .

CDR3 protein: CASSQVGLAGGKVHNEQFF
CDR3 DNA: TGCGCCAGCAGCCAAGTGGGACTAGCGGGAGGGAAGGTCCACAATGAGCAGTTCTTC
V gene: TRBV4-1
J gene: TRBJ2-1
D gene: TRBD2
clone size: few

CDR3 protein: CASSYAGQGGETQYF
CDR3 DNA: TGTGCCAGCAGTTACGCGGGACAGGGGGGAGAGACCCAGTACTTC
V gene: TRBV6-6
J gene: TRBJ2-5
D gene: TRBD1
clone size: .

CDR3 protein: CASGRRGNEQYF
CDR3 DNA: TGTGCCAGCGGGAGGCGGGGCAACGAGCAGTACTTC
V gene: TRBV9
J gene: TRBJ2-7
D gene: .
clone size: .

CDR3 protein: CASSSGQGTIYF
CDR3 DNA: TGCGCCAGCAGCTCTGGACAGGGAACCATATATTTT
V gene: TRBV5-1
J gene: TRBJ1-3
D gene: TRBD1
clone size: .

CDR3 protein: CASSPRDSLNIQYF
CDR3 DNA: TGTGCCAGCAGTCCTCGGGACAGTCTAAACATTCAGTACTTC
V gene: TRBV27
J gene: TRBJ2-4
D gene: TRBD1
clone size: .

CDR3 protein: CASSYSQGLRAGELFF
CDR3 DNA: TGTGCCAGCAGTTATTCGCAGGGCCTCAGGGCCGGGGAGCTGTTTTTT
V gene: TRBV6-5
J gene: TRBJ2-2
D gene: .
clone size: .

CDR3 protein: CASSPPTGSYEQYF
CDR3 DNA: TGTGCCAGCAGCCCCCCGACAGGCTCCTACGAGCAGTACTTC
V gene: TRBV9
J gene: TRBJ2-7
D gene: .
clone size: .

CDR3 protein: CASSSPRLAGFYNEQFF
CDR3 DNA: TGTGCCAGCAGTTCCCCTCGACTAGCGGGGTTCTACAATGAGCAGTTCTTC
V gene: TRBV28
J gene: TRBJ2-1
D gene: TRBD2
clone size: few

CDR3 protein: CASSQGALAQWEQYF
CDR3 DNA: TGCGCCAGCAGCCAAGGGGCGCTAGCTCAGTGGGAGCAGTACTTC
V gene: TRBV4-1
J gene: TRBJ2-7
D gene: .
clone size: .

CDR3 protein: CASSDRGRYEQYF
CDR3 DNA: TGTGCCAGCAGTGACCGGGGTCGCTACGAGCAGTACTTC
V gene: TRBV27
J gene: TRBJ2-7
D gene: .
clone size: .

CDR3 protein: CASSLEGAPNTEAFF
CDR3 DNA: TGTGCCAGCAGTCTGGAGGGAGCCCCAAACACTGAAGCTTTCTTT
V gene: TRBV27
J gene: TRBJ1-1
D gene: .
clone size: .

CDR3 protein: CASSGLGEGPNEQFF
CDR3 DNA: TGTGCCAGCAGTGGGCTCGGAGAGGGCCCCAATGAGCAGTTCTTC
V gene: TRBV27
J gene: TRBJ2-1
D gene: .
clone size: .

CDR3 protein: CASSPGAIYGLYEQYF
CDR3 DNA: TGTGCCAGCAGCCCTGGGGCGATTTACGGCCTCTACGAGCAGTACTTC
V gene: TRBV5-6
J gene: TRBJ2-7
D gene: .
clone size: .

CDR3 protein: CASSLRTGEYEQYF
CDR3 DNA: TGTGCCAGCAGTCTCAGGACAGGGGAGTACGAGCAGTACTTC
V gene: TRBV2
J gene: TRBJ2-7
D gene: TRBD1
clone size: .

CDR3 protein: CSVEDRDRGPGANVLTF
CDR3 DNA: TGCAGCGTTGAAGATCGGGACAGGGGCCCCGGGGCCAACGTCCTGACTTTC
V gene: TRBV29-1
J gene: TRBJ2-6
D gene: TRBD1
clone size: few

CDR3 protein: CASSLWGGRAAHEQFF
CDR3 DNA: TGTGCCAGCAGCTTATGGGGCGGGAGGGCCGCCCATGAGCAGTTCTTC
V gene: TRBV7-8
J gene: TRBJ2-1
D gene: TRBD2
clone size: few

CDR3 protein: CASSPRGTGKGYTF
CDR3 DNA: TGTGCCAGCAGTCCTAGGGGGACAGGGAAAGGCTACACCTTC
V gene: TRBV28
J gene: TRBJ1-2
D gene: TRBD1
clone size: .

CDR3 protein: CASSSTSGMSTQYF
CDR3 DNA: TGTGCCAGCAGTTCAACTAGCGGGATGTCGACCCAGTACTTC
V gene: TRBV28
J gene: TRBJ2-5
D gene: TRBD2
clone size: .

CDR3 protein: CASSAADTQYF
CDR3 DNA: TGTGCCAGCAGCGCGGCAGATACGCAGTATTTT
V gene: TRBV9
J gene: TRBJ2-3
D gene: .
clone size: .

CDR3 protein: CASSVVRGTEAFF
CDR3 DNA: TGTGCCAGCAGCGTAGTCCGGGGCACTGAAGCTTTCTTT
V gene: TRBV9
J gene: TRBJ1-1
D gene: .
clone size: few

CDR3 protein: CASSLGTDTQYF
CDR3 DNA: TGTGCCAGCAGTCTAGGCACAGATACGCAGTATTTT
V gene: TRBV27
J gene: TRBJ2-3
D gene: .
clone size: .

CDR3 protein: CASSRQVTNTGELFF
CDR3 DNA: TGCGCCAGCAGCCGACAGGTTACTAACACCGGGGAGCTGTTTTTT
V gene: TRBV5-1
J gene: TRBJ2-2
D gene: .
clone size: .

CDR3 protein: CASSPGQGGTEAFF
CDR3 DNA: TGTGCCAGCAGTCCCGGACAGGGCGGCACTGAAGCTTTCTTT
V gene: TRBV28
J gene: TRBJ1-1
D gene: TRBD1
clone size: .

CDR3 protein: CASREYSLNEQFF
CDR3 DNA: TGTGCCAGCAGGGAATACAGCCTCAATGAGCAGTTCTTC
V gene: TRBV6-5
J gene: TRBJ2-1
D gene: .
clone size: .

CDR3 protein: CASSKSWQDGTEAFF
CDR3 DNA: TGTGCCAGTAGTAAGTCGTGGCAGGATGGCACTGAAGCTTTCTTT
V gene: TRBV19
J gene: TRBJ1-1
D gene: .
clone size: .

CDR3 protein: CAWNGGLGEQYF
CDR3 DNA: TGTGCCTGGAACGGAGGACTAGGTGAGCAGTACTTC
V gene: TRBV30
J gene: TRBJ2-5
D gene: TRBD2
clone size: .

CDR3 protein: CASSQRTFQETQYF
CDR3 DNA: TGTGCCAGCAGCCAACGGACTTTTCAAGAGACCCAGTACTTC
V gene: TRBV14
J gene: TRBJ2-5
D gene: .
clone size: .

CDR3 protein: CASSSGYGYTF
CDR3 DNA: TGTGCCAGCAGCTCAGGCTATGGCTACACCTTC
V gene: TRBV7-9
J gene: TRBJ1-2
D gene: .
clone size: .

CDR3 protein: CASSQWTRGVGNEQFF
CDR3 DNA: TGCGCCAGCAGTCAGTGGACTAGGGGCGTAGGTAATGAGCAGTTCTTC
V gene: TRBV10-2
J gene: TRBJ2-1
D gene: TRBD2
clone size: .